This T cell receptor (beta chain) was captured by sequencing in a study of blood T cell repertoires in COVID-19 (dated by TCRdb to about 2020). With regard to the full study: Samples covering the acute and convalescent phases of COVID-19 were provided by collaborators in the United States, Italy and Spain. The repertoires were released in a freely available public database meant as a resource for research on the immune response to SARS-CoV-2. Where available, HLA class I and class II types were obtained from metadata supplied by the sample provider rather than from assay-based typing. Deeply sampled blood TCRbeta repertoires from subjects exposed to, actively infected with, or recovered from COVID-19 were included in the dataset. A de-identified subject ID, COVID-19 status, age in years and sex were almost always included in the sample metadata. The samples were drawn from the first 160 participants of the ongoing ImmuneRACE study and from over a thousand subjects provided by 6 global collaborators. The material from the prospective study consisted of cDNA or gDNA derived from T cells, B-cell-depleted T cells, or PBMCs.

CDR3 length: 17 amino acids, cysteine to phenylalanine. Only the CDR3 part of the read is kept: 51 bases, read in frame from the first base. V sheds 5 bases and J sheds 0 bases, leaving 14 bases between their ends. Per the germline V gene, MGHDK is the CDR1 and SYGVNS is the CDR2. This clone appeared a few times. What this receptor recognizes is not known. No much larger clone is present one base from it, and per-base qualities are unavailable. General findings and caveats noted by the study authors: The quantity of clinical and demographic metadata differed by source and by participant and was supplied without curation.

The collaborating institutions used their own protocols to collect whole blood in K2EDTA tubes. For TCRbeta analysis, collaborator samples were shipped as frozen whole blood, as isolated PBMCs, or as DNA extracted from either sample type. TCRbeta CDR3 regions were amplified from genomic DNA by means of the immunoSEQ Assay, a bias-controlled multiplex PCR. The original pipeline was this. Within the assay, amplification of reference gene primers was used to estimate how many nucleated cells each sample contained. To quantify the absolute abundance of each unique TCRbeta CDR3 rearrangement, sequence reads were collapsed and filtered. For each sample, productive Simpson clonality was calculated by taking the square root of Simpson's diversity index across productive rearrangements. The table was pulled from immuneACCESS by TCRdb, which kept in-frame rearrangements only. Such tables lose some clones; where checked, under half of the loss comes from unresolved V genes, and the rest has no known cause. The V and J calls and clone size were taken over from that table, and D and trimming were inferred from the DNA. Counted in this sample were about 77,000 clones; 65% to 85% of them appeared once. Of the sample, about a sixth is held by the ten largest clones.

The sequence derives from a man aged 70-80 years with active or convalescent COVID-19. This sequence uses TRBV25-1 and TRBJ2-6; matching of 6 bases hints at TRBD1 as the D gene. Sequencing used peripheral blood. The CDR3 region reads CASSKGGASSGANVLTF. The base sequence is TGTGCCAGCAGTAAAGGGGGTGCCAGCTCTGGGGCCAACGTCCTGACTTTC.